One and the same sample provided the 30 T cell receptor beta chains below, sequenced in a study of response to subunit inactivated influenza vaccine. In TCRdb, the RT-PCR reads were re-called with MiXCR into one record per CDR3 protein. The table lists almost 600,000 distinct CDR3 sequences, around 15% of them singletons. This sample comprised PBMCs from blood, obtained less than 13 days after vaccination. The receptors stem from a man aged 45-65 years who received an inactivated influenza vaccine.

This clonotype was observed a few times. In nucleotides, the CDR3 is TGCGCCAGCAGGGATGGGTACACAGATACGCAGTATTTT. Encoded protein: CASRDGYTDTQYF. The chain recombines TRBV10-1 with TRBJ2-3; D remains unclear. Germline V gene lookup returns CDR1 WNHNN and CDR2 SYGVQD (reference sequence). V lost 6 bases and J 2 bases, leaving 9 bases between the germline ends. This CDR3 is built from 13 residues.

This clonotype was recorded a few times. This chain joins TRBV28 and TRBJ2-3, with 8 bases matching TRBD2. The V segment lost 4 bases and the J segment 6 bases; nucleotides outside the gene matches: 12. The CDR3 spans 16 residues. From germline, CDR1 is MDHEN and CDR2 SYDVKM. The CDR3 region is CASSWSVAGRSDTQYF. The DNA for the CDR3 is TGTGCCAGCAGTTGGTCGGTAGCGGGGCGGTCGGATACGCAGTATTTT.

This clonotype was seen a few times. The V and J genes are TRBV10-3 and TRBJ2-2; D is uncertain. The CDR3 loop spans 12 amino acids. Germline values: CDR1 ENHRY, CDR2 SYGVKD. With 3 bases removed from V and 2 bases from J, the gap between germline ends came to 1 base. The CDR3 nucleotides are TGTGCCATCAGTGACAACACCGGGGAGCTGTTTTTT. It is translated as CAISDNTGELFF.

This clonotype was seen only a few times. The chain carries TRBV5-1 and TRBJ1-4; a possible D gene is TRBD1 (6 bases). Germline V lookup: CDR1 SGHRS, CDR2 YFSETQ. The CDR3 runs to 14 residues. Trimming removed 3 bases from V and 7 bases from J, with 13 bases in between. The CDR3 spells CASSSGRGGEKLFF. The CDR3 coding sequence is TGCGCCAGCAGCTCCGGCAGGGGTGGTGAAAAACTGTTTTTT.

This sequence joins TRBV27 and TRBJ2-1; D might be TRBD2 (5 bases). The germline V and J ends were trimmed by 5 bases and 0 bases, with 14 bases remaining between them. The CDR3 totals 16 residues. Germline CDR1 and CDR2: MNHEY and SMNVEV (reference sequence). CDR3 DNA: TGTGCCAGCAGTGCCCAAGCGGTTAGCTCCTACAATGAGCAGTTCTTC. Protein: CASSAQAVSSYNEQFF.

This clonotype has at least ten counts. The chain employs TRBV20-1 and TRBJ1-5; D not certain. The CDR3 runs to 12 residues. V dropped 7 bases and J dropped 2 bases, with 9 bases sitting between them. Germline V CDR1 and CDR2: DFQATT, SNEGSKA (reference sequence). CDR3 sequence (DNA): TGCAGTGTTGGGGTTGGCAATCAGCCCCAGCATTTT. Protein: CSVGVGNQPQHF.

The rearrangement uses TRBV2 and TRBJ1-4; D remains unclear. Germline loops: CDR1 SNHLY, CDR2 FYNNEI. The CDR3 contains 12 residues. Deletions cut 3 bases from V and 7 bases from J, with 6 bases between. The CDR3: CASSDYSEKLFF. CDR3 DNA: TGTGCCAGCAGTGACTACAGTGAAAAACTGTTTTTT.

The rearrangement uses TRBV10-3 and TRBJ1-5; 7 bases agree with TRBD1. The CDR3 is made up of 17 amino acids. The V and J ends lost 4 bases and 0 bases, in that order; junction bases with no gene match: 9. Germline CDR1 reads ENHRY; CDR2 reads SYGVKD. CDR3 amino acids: CAISVRDTGDSNQPQHF. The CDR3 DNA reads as TGTGCCATCAGTGTTCGGGATACAGGGGATAGCAATCAGCCCCAGCATTTT.

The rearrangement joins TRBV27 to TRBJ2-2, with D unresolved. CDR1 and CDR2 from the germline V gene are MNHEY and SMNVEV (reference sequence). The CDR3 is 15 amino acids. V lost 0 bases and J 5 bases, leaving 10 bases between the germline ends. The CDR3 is CASSLSVSGTGELFF. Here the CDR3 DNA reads TGTGCCAGCAGTTTATCTGTATCTGGGACCGGGGAGCTGTTTTTT.

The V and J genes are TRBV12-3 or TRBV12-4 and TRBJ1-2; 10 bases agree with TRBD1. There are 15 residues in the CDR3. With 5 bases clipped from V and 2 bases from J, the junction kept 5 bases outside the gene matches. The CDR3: CASSPKGQGNYGYTF. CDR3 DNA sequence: TGTGCCAGCAGTCCAAAGGGACAGGGGAACTATGGCTACACCTTC.

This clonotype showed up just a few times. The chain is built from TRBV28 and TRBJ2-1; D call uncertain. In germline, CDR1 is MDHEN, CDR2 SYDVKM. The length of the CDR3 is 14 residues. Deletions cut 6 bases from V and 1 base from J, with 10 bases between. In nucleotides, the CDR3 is TGTGCCAGCAGGAGCCAAGATTCCTACAATGAGCAGTTCTTC. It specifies CASRSQDSYNEQFF.

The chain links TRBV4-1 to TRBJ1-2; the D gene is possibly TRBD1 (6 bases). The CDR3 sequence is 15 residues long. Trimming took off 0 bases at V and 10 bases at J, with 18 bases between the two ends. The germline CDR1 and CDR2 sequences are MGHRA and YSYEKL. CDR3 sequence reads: CASSQEYRDLGDYTF. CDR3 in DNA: TGCGCCAGCAGCCAAGAGTACAGGGACCTCGGAGACTACACCTTC.

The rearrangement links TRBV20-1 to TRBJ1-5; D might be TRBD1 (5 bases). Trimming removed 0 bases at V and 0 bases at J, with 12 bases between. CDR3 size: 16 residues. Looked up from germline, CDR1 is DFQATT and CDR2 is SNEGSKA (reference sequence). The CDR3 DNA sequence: TGCAGTGCTAGAGATTGGAGGGACGGTAGCAATCAGCCCCAGCATTTT. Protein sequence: CSARDWRDGSNQPQHF.

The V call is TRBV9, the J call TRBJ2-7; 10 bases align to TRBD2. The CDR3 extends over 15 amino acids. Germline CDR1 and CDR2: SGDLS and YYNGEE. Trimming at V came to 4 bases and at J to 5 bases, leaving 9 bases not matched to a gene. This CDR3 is CASSSLSGGSDEQYF. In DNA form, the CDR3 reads TGTGCCAGCAGCTCCCTTAGCGGGGGGTCAGACGAGCAGTACTTC.

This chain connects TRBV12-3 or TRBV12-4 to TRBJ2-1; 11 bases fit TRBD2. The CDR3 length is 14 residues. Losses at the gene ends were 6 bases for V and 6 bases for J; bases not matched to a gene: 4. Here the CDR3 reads CASSTSGSFNEQFF. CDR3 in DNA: TGTGCCAGCAGCACTAGCGGGAGTTTCAATGAGCAGTTCTTC.

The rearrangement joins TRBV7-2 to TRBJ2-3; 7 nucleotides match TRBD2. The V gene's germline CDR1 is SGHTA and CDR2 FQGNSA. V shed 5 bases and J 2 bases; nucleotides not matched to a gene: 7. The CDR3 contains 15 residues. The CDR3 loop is CASSVTGTNTDTQYF. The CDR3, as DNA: TGTGCCAGCAGCGTCACCGGGACTAACACAGATACGCAGTATTTT.

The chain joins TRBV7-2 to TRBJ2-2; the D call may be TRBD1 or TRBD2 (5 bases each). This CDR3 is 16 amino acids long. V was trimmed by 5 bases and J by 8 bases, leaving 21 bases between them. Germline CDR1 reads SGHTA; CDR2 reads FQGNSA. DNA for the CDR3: TGTGCCAGCAGCCGAATACCGGGGCCCACGTCAGGGGAGCTGTTTTTT. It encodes CASSRIPGPTSGELFF.

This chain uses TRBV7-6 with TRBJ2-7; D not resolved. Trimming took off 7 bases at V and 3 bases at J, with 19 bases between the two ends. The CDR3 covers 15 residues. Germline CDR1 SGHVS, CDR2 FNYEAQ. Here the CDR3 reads CASTLGPVSGYEQYF. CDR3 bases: TGTGCCAGCACCCTAGGGCCAGTGAGTGGCTACGAGCAGTACTTC.

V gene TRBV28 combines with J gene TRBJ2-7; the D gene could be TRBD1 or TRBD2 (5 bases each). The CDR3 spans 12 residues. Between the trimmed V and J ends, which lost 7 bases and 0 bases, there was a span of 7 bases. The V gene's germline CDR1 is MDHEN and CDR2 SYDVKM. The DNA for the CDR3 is TGTGCCAGCACGGGGCTCTCCTACGAGCAGTACTTC. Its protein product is CASTGLSYEQYF.

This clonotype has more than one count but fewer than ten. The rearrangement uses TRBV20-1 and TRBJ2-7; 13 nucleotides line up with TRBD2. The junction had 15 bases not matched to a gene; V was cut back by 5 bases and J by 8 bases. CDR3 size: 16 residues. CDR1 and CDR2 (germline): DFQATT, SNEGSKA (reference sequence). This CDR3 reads CSAFIGTSGAPGQQYF. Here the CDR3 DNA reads TGCAGTGCTTTTATCGGGACTAGCGGGGCCCCCGGGCAGCAGTACTTC.

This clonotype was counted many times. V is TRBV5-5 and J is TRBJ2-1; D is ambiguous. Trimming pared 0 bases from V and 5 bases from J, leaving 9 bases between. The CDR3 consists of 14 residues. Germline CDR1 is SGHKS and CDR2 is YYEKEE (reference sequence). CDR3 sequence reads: CASSLETINNEQFF. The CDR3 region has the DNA TGTGCCAGCAGCTTGGAAACAATAAACAATGAGCAGTTCTTC. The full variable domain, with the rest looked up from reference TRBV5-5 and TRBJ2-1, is DAGVTQSPTHLIKTRGQQVTLRCSPISGHKSVSWYQQVLGQGPQFIFQYYEKEERGRGNFPDRFSARQFPNYSSELNVNALLLGDSALYLCASSLETINNEQFFGPGTRLTVL.

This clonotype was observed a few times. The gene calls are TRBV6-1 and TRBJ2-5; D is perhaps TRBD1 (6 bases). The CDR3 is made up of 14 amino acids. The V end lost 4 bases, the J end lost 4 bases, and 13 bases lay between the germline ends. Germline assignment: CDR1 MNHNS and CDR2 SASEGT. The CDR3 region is CASSVQGLRETQYF. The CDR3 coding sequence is TGTGCCAGCAGTGTACAGGGCCTTCGAGAGACCCAGTACTTC.

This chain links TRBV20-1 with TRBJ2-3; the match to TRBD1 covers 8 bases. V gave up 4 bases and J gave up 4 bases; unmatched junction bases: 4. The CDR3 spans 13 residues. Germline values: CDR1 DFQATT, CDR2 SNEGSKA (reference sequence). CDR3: CSATVQGADTQYF. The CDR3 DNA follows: TGCAGTGCTACCGTACAGGGGGCAGATACGCAGTATTTT.

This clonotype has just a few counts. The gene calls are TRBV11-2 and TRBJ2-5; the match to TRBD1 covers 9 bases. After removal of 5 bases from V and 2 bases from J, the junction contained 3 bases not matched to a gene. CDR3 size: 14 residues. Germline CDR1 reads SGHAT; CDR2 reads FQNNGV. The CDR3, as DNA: TGTGCCAGCAGCGAAGGACAGGGGCAAGAGACCCAGTACTTC. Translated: CASSEGQGQETQYF.

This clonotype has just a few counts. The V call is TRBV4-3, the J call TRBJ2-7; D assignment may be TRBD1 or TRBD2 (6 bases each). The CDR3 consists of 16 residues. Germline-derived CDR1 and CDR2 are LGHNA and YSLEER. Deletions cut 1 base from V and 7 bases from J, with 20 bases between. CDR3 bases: TGCGCCAGCAGCCAAGCCCGCGGGACAAGAGTGGAGGAGCAGTACTTC. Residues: CASSQARGTRVEEQYF.

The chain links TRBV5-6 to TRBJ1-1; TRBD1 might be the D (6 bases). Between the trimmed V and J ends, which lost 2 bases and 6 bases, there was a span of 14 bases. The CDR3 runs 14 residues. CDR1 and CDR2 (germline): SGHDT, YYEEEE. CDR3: CASSFLGARPEAFF. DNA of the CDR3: TGTGCCAGCAGCTTTCTGGGGGCGCGTCCTGAAGCTTTCTTT.

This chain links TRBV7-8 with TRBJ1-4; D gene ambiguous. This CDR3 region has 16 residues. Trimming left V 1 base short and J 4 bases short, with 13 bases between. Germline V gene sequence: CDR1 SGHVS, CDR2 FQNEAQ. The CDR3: CASSLVFRKFNEKLFF. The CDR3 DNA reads TGTGCCAGCAGCTTAGTTTTCAGGAAGTTTAATGAAAAACTGTTTTTT.

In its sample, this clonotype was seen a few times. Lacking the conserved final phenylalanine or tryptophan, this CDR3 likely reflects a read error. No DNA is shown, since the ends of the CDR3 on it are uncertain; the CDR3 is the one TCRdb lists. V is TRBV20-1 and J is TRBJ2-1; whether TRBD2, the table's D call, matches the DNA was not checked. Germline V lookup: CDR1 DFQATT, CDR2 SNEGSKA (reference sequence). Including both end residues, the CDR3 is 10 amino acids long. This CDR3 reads CSARGDYFLA.

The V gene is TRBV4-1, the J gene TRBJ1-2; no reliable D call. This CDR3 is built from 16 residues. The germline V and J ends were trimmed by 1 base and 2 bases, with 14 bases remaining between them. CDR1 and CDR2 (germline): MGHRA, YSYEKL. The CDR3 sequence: CASSQGQKSTNYGYTF. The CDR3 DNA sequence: TGCGCCAGCAGCCAAGGGCAGAAGAGCACCAACTATGGCTACACCTTC.

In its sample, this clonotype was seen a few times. DNA for the CDR3: TGTGCCAGCAGCTTGCAGGGACTAGCTTACGAGCAGTACTTC. It specifies CASSLQGLAYEQYF. This sequence joins TRBV5-5 and TRBJ2-7; TRBD2 agrees at 9 bases. J was trimmed by 4 bases and V by 1 base; bases with no gene match: 3. Germline lookup yields CDR1 SGHKS and CDR2 YYEKEE (reference sequence). This CDR3 has 14 amino acids. Filled out from reference TRBV5-5 and TRBJ2-7, the complete variable domain reads DAGVTQSPTHLIKTRGQQVTLRCSPISGHKSVSWYQQVLGQGPQFIFQYYEKEERGRGNFPDRFSARQFPNYSSELNVNALLLGDSALYLCASSLQGLAYEQYFGPGTRLTVT.